This passage covers 17 T cell receptor beta chains from one sample sequenced in a study of cytomegalovirus exposure and HLA in healthy donors. Researchers ran the PCR with 60 Vbeta and 13 Jbeta primers. The method was immunoSEQ multiplex PCR; TCRdb's version includes in-frame clones alone and lacks a portion of them. Seen here are tens of thousands of clones, 81% observed once, and the top ten hold 1% to 1.5%. Sequenced sample: PBMCs. The receptor set was obtained from a girl aged 2 to 10 in good health and CMV-seropositive.

This chain links TRBV29-1 with TRBJ2-3, with TRBD1 matching over 7 bases. Germline V gives CDR1 SQVTM, CDR2 ANQGSEA. This CDR3 spans 11 amino acids. The CDR3 loop reads CRLGNRGRGYF. As DNA, the CDR3 is TGCAGGCTGGGTAACAGGGGACGGGGGTATTTT.

The gene calls are TRBV19 and TRBJ1-2, with 10 bases matching TRBD1. The CDR3 extends over 14 amino acids. CDR1 and CDR2 from the germline V gene are LNHDA and SQIVND (reference sequence). With V trimmed by 6 bases and J by 2 bases, 3 bases remained unmatched. In DNA, the CDR3 is TGTGCCAGTAGACAGACAGGGGGCAACTATGGCTACACCTTC. Its protein is CASRQTGGNYGYTF.

This clone was seen only a few times. The chain employs TRBV6-5 and TRBJ2-7; maybe TRBD1 (5 bases). Germline V gene data show CDR1 as MNHEY and CDR2 as SVGAGI. V dropped 5 bases and J dropped 6 bases, with 14 bases sitting between them. The CDR3 extends over 13 amino acids. CDR3 region: CASSGTQGREQYF. CDR3 DNA sequence: TGTGCCAGCAGTGGCACGCAGGGCCGCGAGCAGTACTTC.

This clone showed up just a few times. CDR3 amino acids: CASRGGNTGELFF. CDR3 nucleotides: TGCGCCAGCAGGGGGGGAAACACCGGGGAGCTGTTTTTT. The chain employs TRBV5-1 and TRBJ2-2; D may be TRBD2 (6 bases). The germline V gene encodes CDR1 SGHRS and CDR2 YFSETQ. The V end lost 5 bases, the J end lost 2 bases, and 7 bases lay between the germline ends. This CDR3 is 13 amino acids long. Full variable domain (remainder filled in from reference TRBV5-1 and TRBJ2-2): KAGVTQTPRYLIKTRGQQVTLSCSPISGHRSVSWYQQTPGQGLQFLFEYFSETQRNKGNFPGRFSGRQFSNSRSEMNVSTLELGDSALYLCASRGGNTGELFFGEGSRLTVL.

This chain joins TRBV28 and TRBJ1-2; tentatively, D is TRBD1 (5 bases). The CDR3 is 14 amino acids. Per germline, CDR1 MDHEN and CDR2 SYDVKM. V was shortened by 7 bases and J by 3 bases, with 15 bases between the two germline ends. Here the CDR3 reads CASKLGVEDYGYTF. CDR3 DNA sequence: TGTGCCAGCAAATTAGGGGTTGAGGACTATGGCTACACCTTC.

The chain carries TRBV19 and TRBJ2-3; 8 bases are a match to TRBD1. The V gene's germline CDR1 is LNHDA and CDR2 SQIVND (reference sequence). The junction had 8 bases not matched to a gene; V was cut back by 6 bases and J by 3 bases. This CDR3 contains 15 residues. CDR3 amino acids: CASSKQGVRTDTQYF. The CDR3 DNA reads TGTGCCAGTAGCAAACAGGGGGTGCGGACAGATACGCAGTATTTT.

The V gene is TRBV6-4, the J gene TRBJ2-7, with a tentative D call TRBD1 (5 bases). Germline values: CDR1 MRHNA, CDR2 SNTAGT. Trimming cost V 5 bases and J 3 bases, with 14 bases left between them. CDR3 length: 14 amino acids. CDR3 amino acids: CASSPLDSIYEQYF. The CDR3 bases are TGTGCCAGCAGTCCTTTAGACAGTATCTACGAGCAGTACTTC.

This clone was detected once. The chain has TRBV4-2 and TRBJ2-7; TRBD2 agrees at 8 bases. The junction had 12 bases not matched to a gene; V was cut back by 1 base and J by 4 bases. Germline V gene data show CDR1 as LGHNA and CDR2 as YNFKEQ. CDR3 size: 17 residues. The CDR3 sequence is CASSQAFGGLAEYEQYF. CDR3 bases: TGTGCCAGCAGCCAAGCTTTCGGAGGACTAGCCGAATACGAGCAGTACTTC.

This chain connects TRBV6-5 to TRBJ1-2; D remains unclear. Trimming cost V 3 bases and J 0 bases, with 14 bases left between them. This CDR3 is built from 16 residues. Germline V lookup: CDR1 MNHEY, CDR2 SVGAGI. CDR3 sequence (DNA): TGTGCCAGCAGTTATCTTTTGACGGAGGCTAACTATGGCTACACCTTC. This sequence encodes CASSYLLTEANYGYTF.

The chain joins TRBV6-1 to TRBJ1-1, with 9 bases matching TRBD1. CDR1 and CDR2 (germline): MNHNS, SASEGT. The CDR3 sequence is 12 residues long. V gave up 8 bases and J gave up 4 bases; unmatched junction bases: 2. The CDR3 region has the DNA TGTGCCAGCCGGGACAGGGTCACTGAAGCTTTCTTT. It translates to CASRDRVTEAFF.

This chain uses TRBV7-9 with TRBJ1-1; 10 bases line up with TRBD1. The J segment lost 8 bases and the V segment lost 4 bases, leaving 7 bases of the junction unmatched. Looked up from germline, CDR1 is SEHNR and CDR2 is FQNEAQ (reference sequence). This CDR3 has 14 residues. CDR3 DNA sequence: TGTGCCAGCAGCTCCCCCGACAGGGGGCCGGAAGCTTTCTTT. Its protein product is CASSSPDRGPEAFF.

V is TRBV6-6 and J is TRBJ2-4; D unclear. Deletions cut 1 base from V and 0 bases from J, with 4 bases between. This CDR3 has 14 residues. Per the germline V gene, CDR1 is MNHNY and CDR2 is SVGAGI (reference sequence). The CDR3 loop is CASSYWLAKNIQYF. CDR3 DNA: TGTGCCAGCAGTTACTGGCTAGCCAAAAACATTCAGTACTTC.

V is TRBV28 and J is TRBJ2-1, with D possibly matching TRBD1 (6 bases). The V gene lost 6 bases and the J gene lost 4 bases, with 16 bases spanning the gap. The CDR3 runs 15 residues. From germline, CDR1 is MDHEN and CDR2 SYDVKM. CDR3 in amino acids: CASSNPDRPYNEQFF. CDR3 sequence (DNA): TGTGCCAGCAGCAACCCTGACAGGCCGTACAATGAGCAGTTCTTC.

The J gene is TRBJ2-5, the V gene TRBV15, with D hard to call. Germline V lookup: CDR1 LNHNV, CDR2 YYDKDF (reference sequence). V lost 0 bases and J 2 bases, leaving 4 bases between the germline ends. The CDR3 totals 13 residues. CDR3 amino acids: CATSRELQETQYF. The CDR3 bases are TGTGCCACCAGCAGAGAGTTACAAGAGACCCAGTACTTC.

The chain employs TRBV7-9 and TRBJ1-1; 9 bases fit TRBD1. Germline V gene sequence: CDR1 SEHNR, CDR2 FQNEAQ (reference sequence). Unmatched junction bases numbered 11, after V lost 5 bases and J lost 4 bases. The CDR3 contains 16 residues. Written as DNA, the CDR3 is TGTGCCAGCAGCGCTACAGGGGGCGGATTTGGCACTGAAGCTTTCTTT. It codes for CASSATGGGFGTEAFF.

The V call is TRBV25-1, the J call TRBJ1-4, with D unclear. CDR1 is MGHDK, CDR2 SYGVNS, per germline. The V end lost 3 bases, the J end lost 0 bases, and 14 bases lay between the germline ends. There are 17 residues in the CDR3. The CDR3, as DNA: TGTGCCAGCAGTGAGGTTTCGCCGAGTACAACTAATGAAAAACTGTTTTTT. This sequence encodes CASSEVSPSTTNEKLFF.

V and J are TRBV28 and TRBJ2-7; 8 bases map to TRBD1. V shed 4 bases, J shed 3 bases, and the junction held 11 bases outside the gene matches. The CDR3 loop spans 16 amino acids. Germline V gene data show CDR1 as MDHEN and CDR2 as SYDVKM. CDR3 nucleotides: TGTGCCAGCAGTTCCCCTGGTTGGACAGGGTACTACGAGCAGTACTTC. As protein: CASSSPGWTGYYEQYF. Variable domain in full (rest from reference TRBV28 and TRBJ2-7): DVKVTQSSRYLVKRTGEKVFLECVQDMDHENMFWYRQDPGLGLRLIYFSYDVKMKEKGDIPEGYSVSREKKERFSLILESASTNQTSMYLCASSSPGWTGYYEQYFGPGTRLTVT.